This T cell receptor (beta chain) was recorded in a study of T cells after posttransplantation cyclophosphamide. Methotrexate plus calcineurin inhibitor accompanied controls' myeloablative marrow transplants; sampling was 1 year later. This clone appeared a few times. Its antigen remains unknown. CDR3 length equals 13 residues. Germline V gene data show CDR1 as MNHNS and CDR2 as SASEGT. V was clipped by 3 bases and J by 11 bases, with 16 bases between them. Overall study results and limits: Blood and skin or GI T cell repertoires showed limited TRB overlap. After PTCy, TRB diversity resembled that of CNI/methotrexate controls. Donor CD8+ memory clones often dominated recipient blood repertoires at later times.

Clones were sequenced by immunoSEQ multiplex PCR, and TCRdb holds only the in-frame ones, with some missing. The sample comprises a few thousand clones, roughly 87% of which are singletons, and less than 25% rests with the top ten. This receptor was taken from a male patient between 40 and 49 years old who received an allogeneic stem cell transplant from an unrelated donor, was CMV-positive, and had chronic GVHD only. The T cells may partly be graft donor cells. The chain uses TRBV6-1 and TRBJ1-1; D is uncertain. Sequencing was performed on PBMCs, taken after an allogeneic stem cell transplant with a calcineurin inhibitor and methotrexate. The CDR3 nucleotides are TGTGCCAGCAGTGACCCAGGCTGGGAGAAGGCTTTCTTT. Residues: CASSDPGWEKAFF.